This record looks at one T cell receptor beta chain sequence and its context. This specimen belongs to a study of blood T cell repertoires in COVID-19. Study-wide context: From T cells, B-cell-depleted T cells, or PBMCs came the material, which was cDNA or gDNA.

Authors' processing steps: From reference gene primer amplification, estimates of nucleated cell counts were derived. Libraries were prepared by immunoSEQ multiplex PCR; TCRdb keeps only in-frame clonotypes and omits some of them. Clone size and V and J calls were adopted from that table, with D and trimming inferred from the DNA. This sample has hundreds of thousands of clones, with 87% found just once. Germline V gives CDR1 MNHEY, CDR2 SVGAGI. Trimming removed 10 bases at V and 7 bases at J, with 14 bases between. The CDR3 is made up of 12 amino acids. Enrollment of patients from Seattle took place during active infection, with longitudinal follow-up.

J is TRBJ2-1 and V is TRBV6-5; tentatively, D is TRBD2 (6 bases). Sequencing used peripheral blood. The receptor's source is a woman aged 50 to 60 with COVID-19, enrolled during active disease. The CDR3 is CAIISGTNEQFF. CDR3 DNA sequence: TGTGCCATTATTTCCGGGACTAATGAGCAGTTCTTC.